Each of the 19 T cell receptor beta chains below was sequenced from the same sample in a study of shared clonotypes between healthy human individuals. Clones were sequenced by immunoSEQ multiplex PCR, and TCRdb holds only the in-frame ones, with some missing. The repertoire consists of roughly 1 million clones, with roughly 74% occurring once and the leading ten covering 0.4% to 0.55%. What was sequenced was memory CD4+ T cells from PBMCs. Subset defined: CD45RA-negative fraction. The receptor source for this set is a man aged 18 to 30 in good health. Some clones in this sample may be carry-over from other donors' samples.

The V and J genes are TRBV2 and TRBJ1-3; D call uncertain. CDR1 and CDR2 from the germline V gene are SNHLY and FYNNEI. Trimming removed 10 bases from V and 0 bases from J, with 13 bases in between. This CDR3 has 14 amino acids. CDR3 protein: CATRLQNSGNTIYF. The DNA for the CDR3 is TGTGCCACCCGCCTTCAGAACTCTGGAAACACCATATATTTT.

J is TRBJ1-4 and V is TRBV23-1; D not certain. TRBV23-1 is flagged as an ORF with uncertain function. V was pared by 4 bases and J by 6 bases, with 21 bases between. The CDR3 has 17 amino acids. As DNA, the CDR3 is TGCGCCAGCAGTCTAAAACGGGATAGCTCAGTCCATGAAAAACTGTTTTTT. Amino acids: CASSLKRDSSVHEKLFF.

The rearrangement links TRBV27 to TRBJ1-4, with D possibly matching TRBD1 (5 bases). This CDR3 has 15 amino acids. Germline V CDR1 and CDR2: MNHEY, SMNVEV (reference sequence). V was shortened by 6 bases and J by 6 bases, with 17 bases between the two germline ends. The CDR3 DNA is TGTGCCAGCAGGGCTACAGGTCGGGCTCATGAAAAACTGTTTTTT. Its protein is CASRATGRAHEKLFF.

The chain recombines TRBV6-5 with TRBJ2-7, with TRBD1 as a possible D gene (6 bases). The CDR3 spans 11 residues. The germline V gene encodes CDR1 MNHEY and CDR2 SVGAGI. Between the trimmed V and J ends, which lost 9 bases and 6 bases, there was a span of 12 bases. CDR3 region: CASGTGSEQYF. The CDR3 DNA reads TGTGCCAGTGGAACAGGGAGCGAGCAGTACTTC.

This sequence joins TRBV18 and TRBJ2-5; D is ambiguous. The CDR3 consists of 14 residues. Germline CDR1 and CDR2: KGHSH and LQKENI. The V end lost 0 bases, the J end lost 4 bases, and 9 bases lay between the germline ends. The CDR3 sequence is CASSPPSDGETQYF. The CDR3 nucleotides read TGTGCCAGCTCACCACCGTCGGACGGAGAGACCCAGTACTTC.

Notes on this clone: A much larger clone differs from this one at a single base, so this may be a read error. Other DNA sequences in this sample translate to the same CDR3. This chain links TRBV11-3 with TRBJ2-3, with D possibly matching TRBD2 (5 bases). Germline V gene lookup returns CDR1 SGHNT and CDR2 YENEEA. With 3 bases removed from V and 1 base from J, the gap between germline ends came to 5 bases. This CDR3 is built from 13 residues. The CDR3 here is CASSLGGTDTQYF. CDR3 bases: TGTGCCAGCAGCTTGGGAGGCACAGATACGCAGTATTTT. The full variable domain, in which reference TRBV11-3 and TRBJ2-3 provide the parts outside the CDR3, is EAGVVQSPRYKIIEKKQPVAFWCNPISGHNTLYWYLQNLGQGPELLIRYENEEAVDDSQLPKDRFSAERLKGVDSTLKIQPAELGDSAVYLCASSLGGTDTQYFGPGTRLTVL.

This sequence joins TRBV7-2 and TRBJ2-7; D is unclear. Trimming removed 5 bases at V and 0 bases at J, with 14 bases between. This CDR3 has 15 amino acids. The germline gives CDR1 SGHTA, CDR2 FQGNSA. This CDR3 is CASSIRQISSYEQYF. CDR3 nucleotide sequence: TGTGCCAGCAGCATACGCCAGATTAGCTCCTACGAGCAGTACTTC.

This clone has just one count. This rearrangement joins TRBV11-2 to TRBJ2-7; perhaps D is TRBD1 or TRBD2 (5 bases each). The V end lost 5 bases, the J end lost 7 bases, and 12 bases lay between the germline ends. The CDR3 has 12 amino acids. Germline V gene data show CDR1 as SGHAT and CDR2 as FQNNGV. Here the CDR3 reads CASSPSWGEQYF. CDR3 nucleotides: TGTGCCAGCAGCCCGTCTTGGGGGGAGCAGTACTTC. Based on the CDR3 plus reference TRBV11-2 and TRBJ2-7, the full variable domain is EAGVAQSPRYKIIEKRQSVAFWCNPISGHATLYWYQQILGQGPKLLIQFQNNGVVDDSQLPKDRFSAERLKGVDSTLKIQPAKLEDSAVYLCASSPSWGEQYFGPGTRLTVT.

The J gene is TRBJ2-7, the V gene TRBV6-1; D not certain. The CDR3 runs to 12 residues. V shed 6 bases and J shed 4 bases, with 10 bases lying between them. The germline CDR1 and CDR2 sequences are MNHNS and SASEGT. The CDR3 nucleotides read TGTGCCAGCAGAATAGGATGGTACGAGCAGTACTTC. It yields the protein CASRIGWYEQYF.

In this sample, this clone turned up a few times. The chain employs TRBV28 and TRBJ2-5, with D maybe TRBD2 (6 bases). CDR3 length: 15 amino acids. CDR1 is MDHEN, CDR2 SYDVKM, per germline. Trimming removed 4 bases from V and 0 bases from J, with 12 bases in between. CDR3 region: CASSSGGKYQETQYF. The CDR3, as DNA: TGTGCCAGCAGTTCCGGGGGAAAGTACCAAGAGACCCAGTACTTC.

The chain carries TRBV28 and TRBJ2-2; perhaps TRBD1 as D (6 bases). The CDR3 is made up of 15 amino acids. The ends were cut back, 7 bases at V and 6 bases at J, with 18 bases in the middle. CDR1 and CDR2 from the germline V gene are MDHEN and SYDVKM. The CDR3 coding sequence is TGTGCCAGCACCAGATGGGGGCAGAAGGCCGGGGAGCTGTTTTTT. Its translation is CASTRWGQKAGELFF.

This clone was counted a single time. At one end, the junction sequence differs from germline, possibly due to a read error. V is TRBV5-4 and J is TRBJ1-2; D ambiguous. This CDR3 has 14 residues. CDR1 and CDR2 from the germline V gene are SGHNT and YYREEE (reference sequence). CDR3 loop: CASSQDTGFYGYTF. The CDR3 region has the DNA TGCGCCAGCAGCCAAGATACGGGGTTCTATGGCTACACCTTC.

The J gene is TRBJ2-3, the V gene TRBV4-2; TRBD2 matches at 12 bases. This CDR3 region has 16 residues. CDR1 and CDR2 from the germline V gene are LGHNA and YNFKEQ. With 0 bases clipped from V and 5 bases from J, the junction kept 3 bases outside the gene matches. CDR3 bases: TGTGCCAGCAGCCAAGATCAACTAGCGGGAGGAGATACGCAGTATTTT. Amino acid sequence: CASSQDQLAGGDTQYF.

This clone was seen a handful of times. The V call is TRBV6-1, the J call TRBJ2-3; D gene ambiguous. The length of the CDR3 is 12 residues. CDR1 is MNHNS, CDR2 SASEGT, per germline. V was trimmed by 7 bases and J by 2 bases, leaving 7 bases between them. The CDR3: CASKRLTDTQYF. DNA for the CDR3: TGTGCCAGCAAGCGACTCACAGATACGCAGTATTTT.

This chain uses TRBV28 with TRBJ2-7; D call uncertain. CDR1 is MDHEN and CDR2 is SYDVKM in the germline V gene. V lost 5 bases to trimming and J lost 8 bases, with 16 bases between them. The CDR3 has 13 residues. CDR3 sequence reads: CASSPRRVLKQYF. In DNA, the CDR3 is TGTGCCAGCAGTCCCCGCCGGGTGCTCAAGCAGTACTTC.

This sequence joins TRBV7-2 and TRBJ2-1, with 12 bases fitting TRBD2. The V gene end was trimmed by 1 base and the J gene end by 16 bases; junction bases not matched to a gene: 11. Germline CDR1 is SGHTA and CDR2 is FQGNSA. The CDR3 runs 15 residues. CDR3 sequence reads: CASSLDRLAGGVLFF. The CDR3 DNA reads as TGTGCCAGCAGCTTAGATCGGCTAGCGGGAGGGGTCCTTTTCTTC.

The rearrangement uses TRBV28 and TRBJ2-1; TRBD2 matches 8 bases. Per germline, CDR1 MDHEN and CDR2 SYDVKM. Trimming took 5 bases from V and 7 from J; bases not matched to a gene: 4. CDR3 length: 13 amino acids. The CDR3 here is CASSLAGMNEQFF. DNA for the CDR3: TGTGCCAGCAGTCTAGCGGGTATGAATGAGCAGTTCTTC.

The chain couples TRBV28 to TRBJ1-4, with 7 bases that match TRBD1. CDR3 size: 20 residues. Germline CDR1 reads MDHEN; CDR2 reads SYDVKM. V lost 3 bases and J lost 2; bases outside the gene matches: 18. For the CDR3, the DNA is TGTGCCAGCAGTTTCGGTTGGGCCAGGGGGGGGAAGAGTACTAATGAAAAACTGTTTTTT. It yields the protein CASSFGWARGGKSTNEKLFF.

V gene TRBV10-3 combines with J gene TRBJ2-2, with 7 bases that match TRBD2. The trim removed 6 bases at V and 5 bases at J, leaving 6 bases unmatched. Per the germline V gene, CDR1 is ENHRY and CDR2 is SYGVKD. This CDR3 has 14 amino acids. Written as DNA, the CDR3 is TGTGCCATCAGGGCGGGAGAATGGACCGGGGAGCTGTTTTTT. This gives the protein CAIRAGEWTGELFF.